This record covers a single TCR beta chain. The data are from a study of T cell changes during pregnancy in multiple sclerosis. CDR1 and CDR2 from the germline V gene are PRHDT and FYEKMQ (reference sequence). The CDR3 spans 15 residues. Trimming at V came to 5 bases and at J to 4 bases, leaving 8 bases not matched to a gene. Method: immunoSEQ multiplex PCR; TCRdb's copy keeps in-frame clones and lacks some. The data contain tens of thousands of clones, roughly 90% of them singletons. This TCR was recovered from a female donor with multiple sclerosis, enrolled in a pregnancy study. V usage is TRBV13 and J usage is TRBJ1-1; 9 nucleotides line up with TRBD1. The material was CD8+ T cells from peripheral blood mononuclear cells, obtained before pregnancy. For the CDR3, the DNA is TGTGCCAGCAGCCAACCGACAGGGGGTTTCACTGAAGCTTTCTTT. Translation: CASSQPTGGFTEAFF.